The 19 T cell receptor beta chains listed next were all sequenced from one sample in a study of blood T cell repertoires in COVID-19. Data came from immunoSEQ multiplex PCR; TCRdb stores just in-frame clones and leaves some out. The sample shows a few hundred thousand clones, around 84% of them seen only once. The sequenced material came from peripheral blood. The receptors come from a woman aged 40 to 55 who had recovered from COVID-19.

The CDR3 DNA reads as TGTGCCAGCAGCCCGCCAAATTGGACAGGGTTAAACGAGCAGTACTTC. Protein product: CASSPPNWTGLNEQYF. V is TRBV3-1 (or the pseudogene TRBV3-2) and J is TRBJ2-7; TRBD1 matches at 8 bases. In germline, CDR1 is LGHDT, CDR2 YNNKEL (reference sequence). CDR3 size: 16 residues. Trimming cost V 4 bases and J 5 bases; bases outside gene matches: 13.

The chain has TRBV7-3 and TRBJ2-5; perhaps TRBD2 as D (7 bases). The CDR3 spans 15 residues. Between the trimmed V and J ends, which lost 5 bases and 2 bases, there was a span of 15 bases. Germline V gene lookup returns CDR1 SGHTA and CDR2 FQGTGA. The CDR3 DNA reads TGTGCCAGCAGCCTCCAAGGGGGGGGGCAAGAGACCCAGTACTTC. The encoded protein is CASSLQGGGQETQYF.

The chain carries TRBV5-1 and TRBJ2-7, with 8 nucleotides matching TRBD2. The V gene end was trimmed by 2 bases and the J gene end by 2 bases; junction bases not matched to a gene: 6. Germline V CDR1 and CDR2: SGHRS, YFSETQ. The CDR3 totals 15 residues. The CDR3 sequence: CASSFRGGTTYEQYF. Written as DNA, the CDR3 is TGCGCCAGCAGCTTTCGCGGGGGGACTACCTACGAGCAGTACTTC.

The chain is built from TRBV7-7 and TRBJ1-2; 7 bases fit TRBD1. Germline CDR1 SSHAT, CDR2 FNYEAQ (reference sequence). This CDR3 is built from 13 residues. CDR3 residues: CAVWDRLRQGYTF. DNA for the CDR3: TGTGCTGTTTGGGACAGACTAAGGCAGGGCTACACCTTC.

The chain recombines TRBV5-1 with TRBJ2-3; 12 positions agree with TRBD2. The CDR3 spans 15 residues. Germline V CDR1 and CDR2: SGHRS, YFSETQ. The V and J ends lost 5 bases and 7 bases, in that order; junction bases with no gene match: 8. This chain's CDR3 is CASRAPGLAGHTQYF. The CDR3 DNA follows: TGCGCCAGCAGGGCGCCGGGACTAGCGGGTCATACGCAGTATTTT.

This clone was recorded only once. The chain uses TRBV6-6 and TRBJ2-2; D remains unclear. The CDR3 consists of 12 residues. Germline assignment: CDR1 MNHNY and CDR2 SVGAGI (reference sequence). Trimming cost V 5 bases and J 7 bases, with 8 bases left between them. The DNA of the CDR3 is TGTGCCAGCAGTACATCTTTCGGGGAGCTGTTTTTT. Protein sequence: CASSTSFGELFF.

The rearrangement links TRBV6-5 to TRBJ2-2; unclear D gene. The germline V and J ends were trimmed by 3 bases and 8 bases, with 10 bases remaining between them. Looked up from germline, CDR1 is MNHEY and CDR2 is SVGAGI. This CDR3 comprises 13 residues. The CDR3 DNA sequence: TGTGCCAGCAGTTATCTTCAGGCTGGGGAGCTGTTTTTT. Its protein product is CASSYLQAGELFF.

This clone was seen only a few times. The V call is TRBV5-1, the J call TRBJ2-7; D is perhaps TRBD1 (6 bases). Germline V lookup: CDR1 SGHRS, CDR2 YFSETQ. This CDR3 region has 15 residues. Trimming cost V 4 bases and J 2 bases, with 16 bases left between them. CDR3 protein: CASSPLRGITYEQYF. The CDR3 DNA follows: TGCGCCAGCAGCCCTCTTAGGGGGATTACCTACGAGCAGTACTTC.

As DNA, the CDR3 is TGTGCCAGCAGAAAGGACAACAACTATGGCTACACCTTC. Encoded protein: CASRKDNNYGYTF. The chain links TRBV11-3 to TRBJ1-2, with D tentatively TRBD1 (5 bases). Trimming shortened V by 6 bases and J by 2 bases, and 10 bases separated the two germline ends. The V gene's germline CDR1 is SGHNT and CDR2 YENEEA. This CDR3 has 13 amino acids.

This rearrangement joins TRBV7-9 to TRBJ1-1; D remains ambiguous. Germline CDR1 is SEHNR and CDR2 is FQNEAQ (reference sequence). With 1 base removed from V and 4 bases from J, the gap between germline ends came to 13 bases. The CDR3 contains 15 residues. The CDR3 region has the DNA TGTGCCAGCAGCTTAGATTTAGCGGTTGTCACTGAAGCTTTCTTT. As protein: CASSLDLAVVTEAFF. The full variable domain, rest sourced from reference TRBV7-9 and TRBJ1-1, is DTGVSQNPRHKITKRGQNVTFRCDPISEHNRLYWYRQTLGQGPEFLTYFQNEAQLEKSRLLSDRFSAERPKGSFSTLEIQRTEQGDSAMYLCASSLDLAVVTEAFFGQGTRLTVV.

This rearrangement joins TRBV19 to TRBJ1-5, with TRBD1 identical over 7 bases. This CDR3 is built from 15 residues. Per germline, CDR1 LNHDA and CDR2 SQIVND (reference sequence). The V segment lost 3 bases and the J segment 5 bases; nucleotides outside the gene matches: 7. CDR3: CASSMFGQEYQPQHF. CDR3 sequence (DNA): TGTGCCAGTAGTATGTTCGGACAGGAGTATCAGCCCCAGCATTTT.

The chain couples TRBV7-2 to TRBJ2-1; D is uncertain. Germline CDR1 and CDR2: SGHTA and FQGNSA. Trimming removed 5 bases at V and 0 bases at J, with 11 bases between. The CDR3 consists of 15 residues. CDR3 coding DNA: TGTGCCAGCAGCCAATTTAGTAACTCCTACAATGAGCAGTTCTTC. It translates to CASSQFSNSYNEQFF.

The rearrangement uses TRBV28 and TRBJ1-2; D is unresolved. This CDR3 region has 15 residues. Germline V lookup: CDR1 MDHEN, CDR2 SYDVKM. V was shortened by 6 bases and J by 6 bases, with 20 bases between the two germline ends. The CDR3 is CASRTLGGEGDGYTF. DNA for the CDR3: TGTGCCAGCAGAACCCTGGGCGGGGAGGGAGATGGCTACACCTTC.

The gene calls are TRBV6-2 or TRBV6-3 and TRBJ1-1; no reliable D call. The CDR3 sequence is 11 residues long. Per germline, CDR1 MNHEY and CDR2 SVGEGT. V was clipped by 4 bases and J by 8 bases, with 8 bases between them. In nucleotides, the CDR3 is TGTGCCAGCAGTTCCCCCAGGGAAGCTTTCTTT. Translated: CASSSPREAFF.

The DNA for the CDR3 is TGTGCCAGCTCACCAGGTACAGGCTATAATTCACCCCTCCACTTT. Protein sequence: CASSPGTGYNSPLHF. This chain connects TRBV18 to TRBJ1-6; the D gene is possibly TRBD1 (5 bases). Trimming shortened V by 2 bases and J by 3 bases, and 8 bases separated the two germline ends. CDR1 is KGHSH, CDR2 LQKENI, per germline. This CDR3 is 15 amino acids long.

V gene TRBV7-2 combines with J gene TRBJ1-1; D is undetermined. This CDR3 has 14 amino acids. Germline lookup yields CDR1 SGHTA and CDR2 FQGNSA. The V and J ends lost 5 bases and 1 base respectively, with 11 bases between them. The CDR3 protein is CASSPLTTNTEAFF. CDR3 in DNA: TGTGCCAGCAGCCCTCTTACTACGAACACTGAAGCTTTCTTT.

The V and J genes are TRBV3-1 (or the pseudogene TRBV3-2) and TRBJ1-2; D is possibly TRBD1 (6 bases). The CDR3 is 13 residues long. The V and J ends lost 4 bases and 8 bases respectively, with 14 bases between them. Germline V CDR1 and CDR2: LGHDT, YNNKEL (reference sequence). The CDR3 loop reads CASSPGTNGGYTF. The CDR3, as DNA: TGTGCCAGCAGCCCCGGGACAAACGGGGGCTACACCTTC.

The gene calls are TRBV7-2 and TRBJ1-4; possibly TRBD1 for D (6 bases). The CDR3 totals 16 residues. V lost 1 base, J lost 7 bases, and 16 bases lay in between. In germline, CDR1 is SGHTA, CDR2 FQGNSA. The CDR3 is CASSLGDIRGREKLFF. In nucleotides, the CDR3 is TGTGCCAGCAGCTTAGGGGACATCCGGGGACGTGAAAAACTGTTTTTT. The full variable domain, with the rest looked up from reference TRBV7-2 and TRBJ1-4, is GAGVSQSPSNKVTEKGKDVELRCDPISGHTALYWYRQSLGQGLEFLIYFQGNSAPDKSGLPSDRFSAERTGGSVSTLTIQRTQQEDSAVYLCASSLGDIRGREKLFFGSGTQLSVL.

The genes are TRBV18 and TRBJ2-2; 8 bases map to TRBD1. CDR1 is KGHSH and CDR2 is LQKENI in the germline V gene. V gave up 0 bases and J gave up 3 bases; unmatched junction bases: 3. This CDR3 has 16 amino acids. The CDR3 region has the DNA TGTGCCAGCTCACCACCGAGGACAGGGTACACCGGGGAGCTGTTTTTT. Translation gives CASSPPRTGYTGELFF.